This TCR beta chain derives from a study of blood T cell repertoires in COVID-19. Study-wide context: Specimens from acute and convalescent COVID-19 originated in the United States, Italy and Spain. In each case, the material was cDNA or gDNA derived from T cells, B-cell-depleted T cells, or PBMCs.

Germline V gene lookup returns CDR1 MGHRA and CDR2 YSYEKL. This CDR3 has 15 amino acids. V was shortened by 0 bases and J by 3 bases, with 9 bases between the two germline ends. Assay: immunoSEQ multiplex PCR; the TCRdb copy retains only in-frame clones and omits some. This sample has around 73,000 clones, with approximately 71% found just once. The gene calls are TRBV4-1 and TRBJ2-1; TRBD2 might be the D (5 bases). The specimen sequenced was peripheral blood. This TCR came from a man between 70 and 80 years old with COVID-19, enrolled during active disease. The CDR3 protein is CASSQDYGNYNEQFF. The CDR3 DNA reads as TGCGCCAGCAGCCAAGACTACGGGAACTACAATGAGCAGTTCTTC.